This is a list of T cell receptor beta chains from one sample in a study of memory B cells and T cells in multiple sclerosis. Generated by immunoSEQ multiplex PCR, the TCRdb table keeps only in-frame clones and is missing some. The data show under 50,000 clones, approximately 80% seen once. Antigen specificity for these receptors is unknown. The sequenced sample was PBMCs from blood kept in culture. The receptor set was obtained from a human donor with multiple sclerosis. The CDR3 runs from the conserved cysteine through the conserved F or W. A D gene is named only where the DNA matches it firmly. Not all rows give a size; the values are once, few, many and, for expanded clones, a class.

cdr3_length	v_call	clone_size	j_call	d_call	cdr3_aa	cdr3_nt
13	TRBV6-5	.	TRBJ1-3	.	CASSEGSGNTIYF	TGTGCCAGCAGTGAAGGTTCTGGAAACACCATATATTTT
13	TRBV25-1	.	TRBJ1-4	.	CATSGEGNEKLFF	TGTGCCACCTCAGGGGAGGGGAATGAAAAACTGTTTTTT
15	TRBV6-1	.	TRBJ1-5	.	CASSPLGVGNQPQHF	TGTGCCAGCTCCCCATTGGGGGTAGGCAATCAGCCCCAGCATTTT
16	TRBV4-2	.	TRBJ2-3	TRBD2	CASSQDTVAGADTQYF	TGTGCCAGCAGCCAAGATACGGTAGCGGGGGCAGATACGCAGTATTTT
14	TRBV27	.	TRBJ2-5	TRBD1	CASSALGGRETQYF	TGTGCCAGCAGTGCCTTAGGGGGCCGAGAGACCCAGTACTTC
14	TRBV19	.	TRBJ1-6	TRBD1	CASSMGQGNSPLHF	TGTGCCAGTAGTATGGGACAGGGGAATTCACCCCTCCACTTT
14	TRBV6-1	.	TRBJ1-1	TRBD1	CASRSTGMGTEAFF	TGTGCCAGCAGGTCGACAGGGATGGGGACTGAAGCTTTCTTT
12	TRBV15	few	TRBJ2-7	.	CATSRDWTSWYF	TGTGCCACCAGCAGAGACTGGACTTCCTGGTACTTC
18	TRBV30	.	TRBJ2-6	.	CAWSVYPPLYSGANVLTF	TGTGCCTGGAGTGTATACCCCCCATTGTATTCTGGGGCCAACGTCCTGACTTTC
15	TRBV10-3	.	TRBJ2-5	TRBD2	CAISTGLAGAETQYF	TGTGCCATCAGTACAGGACTAGCGGGGGCAGAGACCCAGTACTTC
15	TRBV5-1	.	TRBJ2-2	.	CASSTRQARPGELFF	TGCGCCAGCAGCACCCGACAAGCTCGCCCCGGGGAGCTGTTTTTT
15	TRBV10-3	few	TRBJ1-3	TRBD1	CATQRQGASGNTIYF	TGTGCCACCCAACGACAGGGGGCCTCAGGAAACACCATATATTTT
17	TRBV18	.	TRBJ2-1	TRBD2	CASSPPLAGGSYNEQFF	TGTGCCAGCTCACCACCCTTAGCGGGGGGCTCCTACAATGAGCAGTTCTTC
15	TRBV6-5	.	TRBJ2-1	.	CASSYSGGLRPEQFF	TGTGCCAGCAGTTACTCGGGGGGGCTGAGGCCCGAGCAGTTCTTC
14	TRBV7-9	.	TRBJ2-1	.	CASSLGGLPSEQFF	TGTGCCAGCAGCTTAGGGGGACTCCCCTCGGAGCAGTTCTTC
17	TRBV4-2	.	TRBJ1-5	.	CASSHPGGRESNQPQHF	TGTGCCAGCAGCCACCCCGGGGGGCGCGAAAGCAATCAGCCCCAGCATTTT
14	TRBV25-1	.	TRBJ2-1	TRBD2	CASRPGTSNNEQFF	TGTGCCAGCAGACCCGGGACTAGTAACAATGAGCAGTTCTTC
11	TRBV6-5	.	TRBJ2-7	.	CASSYQAEQYF	TGTGCCAGCAGTTACCAAGCCGAGCAGTACTTC
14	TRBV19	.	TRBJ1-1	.	CASSIGRANTEAFF	TGTGCCAGTAGTATCGGCAGGGCCAACACTGAAGCTTTCTTT
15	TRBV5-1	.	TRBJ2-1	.	CASSPTGEEYNEQFF	TGCGCCAGCAGCCCAACAGGGGAGGAGTACAATGAGCAGTTCTTC
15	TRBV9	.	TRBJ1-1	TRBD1	CASSSRTGGNTEAFF	TGTGCCAGCAGCTCAAGGACAGGGGGGAACACTGAAGCTTTCTTT
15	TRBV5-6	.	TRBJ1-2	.	CASSLLSYKGLGYTF	TGTGCCAGCAGCTTGTTATCTTACAAAGGGCTCGGCTACACCTTC
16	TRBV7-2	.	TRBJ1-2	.	CASSLALDFGFGGYTF	TGTGCCAGCAGCTTAGCTTTAGATTTTGGTTTCGGTGGCTACACCTTC
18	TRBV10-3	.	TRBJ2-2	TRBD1	CAIRDRAGVETNTGELFF	TGTGCCATCCGGGACAGGGCGGGGGTAGAGACGAACACCGGGGAGCTGTTTTTT
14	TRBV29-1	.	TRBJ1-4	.	CSVGGGSTNEKLFF	TGCAGCGTTGGGGGAGGATCAACTAATGAAAAACTGTTTTTT
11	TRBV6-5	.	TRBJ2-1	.	CASSSLDEQFF	TGTGCCAGCAGTTCACTCGATGAGCAGTTCTTC
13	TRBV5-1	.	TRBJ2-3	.	CASSLEGMDTQYF	TGCGCCAGCAGCTTGGAGGGGATGGATACGCAGTATTTT